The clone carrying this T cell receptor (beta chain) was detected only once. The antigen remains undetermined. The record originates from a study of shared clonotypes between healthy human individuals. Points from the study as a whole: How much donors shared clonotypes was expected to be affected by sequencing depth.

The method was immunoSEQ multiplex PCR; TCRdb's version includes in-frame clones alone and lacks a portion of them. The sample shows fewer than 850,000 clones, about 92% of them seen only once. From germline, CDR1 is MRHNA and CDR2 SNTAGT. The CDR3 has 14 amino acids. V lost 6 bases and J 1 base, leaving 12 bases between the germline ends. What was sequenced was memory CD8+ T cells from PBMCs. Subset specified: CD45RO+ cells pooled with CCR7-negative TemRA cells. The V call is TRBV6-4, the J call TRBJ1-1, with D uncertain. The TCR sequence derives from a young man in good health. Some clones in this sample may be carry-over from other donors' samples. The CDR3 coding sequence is TGTGCCAGCAGAGAGTACAGAGAGAACACTGAAGCTTTCTTT. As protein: CASREYRENTEAFF.